These 31 T cell receptor beta chains share one sample of origin, sequenced in a study of shared clonotypes between healthy human individuals. Clones were read by immunoSEQ multiplex PCR, and TCRdb kept only the in-frame ones, dropping some. Of around 610,000 clones listed, approximately 96% are singletons. Terminally differentiated effector memory CD45RA+ cells were excluded from the naive CD8 cells, which were CD45RO-negative and positively selected for CCR7. The sequenced sample was naive CD8+ T cells sorted from blood. The origin of the receptors is a woman aged 30 to 39 in good health.

This chain links TRBV11-2 with TRBJ2-1; the match to TRBD2 covers 9 bases. The CDR3 contains 17 residues. The germline V gene encodes CDR1 SGHAT and CDR2 FQNNGV. The V gene end was trimmed by 1 base and the J gene end by 7 bases; junction bases not matched to a gene: 11. In nucleotides, the CDR3 is TGTGCCAGCAGCTTAGCACCCCGACTAGCGGAGAGGAATGAGCAGTTCTTC. This sequence encodes CASSLAPRLAERNEQFF.

The chain uses TRBV7-9 and TRBJ2-1, with 15 bases that match TRBD2. Germline V CDR1 and CDR2: SEHNR, FQNEAQ (reference sequence). V shed 5 bases, J shed 9 bases, and the junction held 5 bases outside the gene matches. This CDR3 has 15 amino acids. CDR3 bases: TGTGCCAGCAGCCATTGGACTAGCGGGAGGGCTGAGCAGTTCTTC. As protein: CASSHWTSGRAEQFF. Together with reference TRBV7-9 and TRBJ2-1, the CDR3 gives the full variable domain: DTGVSQNPRHKITKRGQNVTFRCDPISEHNRLYWYRQTLGQGPEFLTYFQNEAQLEKSRLLSDRFSAERPKGSFSTLEIQRTEQGDSAMYLCASSHWTSGRAEQFFGPGTRLTVL.

The chain recombines TRBV10-2 with TRBJ2-7; no firm D call. Germline V gene data show CDR1 as WSHSY and CDR2 as SAAADI. The length of the CDR3 is 15 residues. V was pared by 3 bases and J by 1 base, with 13 bases between. The DNA for the CDR3 is TGCGCCAGCAGTGATAGGGCTACCACTTCCTACGAGCAGTACTTC. This gives the protein CASSDRATTSYEQYF.

The V gene is TRBV7-2, the J gene TRBJ2-5; TRBD2 matches 9 bases. The last part of the DNA fits TRBJ2-7 better; the J call may be wrong. The CDR3 contains 16 residues. CDR1 is SGHTA, CDR2 FQGNSA, per germline. DNA of the CDR3: TGTGCCAGCAGCTTACCGCGGCGGGAGGGCCGTATCGAGCAGTACTTC. This translates into CASSLPRREGRIEQYF.

This chain joins TRBV6-4 and TRBJ1-2; TRBD1 is a possible D gene (5 bases). Germline values: CDR1 MRHNA, CDR2 SNTAGT. V lost 2 bases and J 0 bases, leaving 16 bases between the germline ends. The CDR3 sequence is 17 residues long. The CDR3 DNA follows: TGTGCCAGCAGTGACCCAAAGGGACGAGGAGCTAACTATGGCTACACCTTC. It encodes CASSDPKGRGANYGYTF.

The genes are TRBV2 and TRBJ1-1; D unclear. This CDR3 region has 14 residues. Germline loops: CDR1 SNHLY, CDR2 FYNNEI. The V and J ends lost 1 base and 1 base respectively, with 7 bases between them. The CDR3 sequence is CASSEGGPNTEAFF. CDR3 DNA sequence: TGTGCCAGCAGTGAAGGCGGCCCGAACACTGAAGCTTTCTTT.

The chain carries TRBV29-1 and TRBJ2-1; D is ambiguous. The CDR3 is 10 residues long. V was trimmed by 5 bases and J by 3 bases, leaving 2 bases between them. The germline V gene encodes CDR1 SQVTM and CDR2 ANQGSEA. The CDR3 loop reads CSVNYNEQFF. The CDR3 region has the DNA TGCAGCGTTAACTACAATGAGCAGTTCTTC.

The rearrangement joins TRBV7-9 to TRBJ1-5; weak D call: TRBD1 (6 bases). The CDR3 contains 15 residues. V was clipped by 5 bases and J by 4 bases, with 15 bases between them. CDR1 is SEHNR and CDR2 is FQNEAQ in the germline V gene (reference sequence). CDR3 sequence reads: CASSPDRLENQPQHF. The CDR3, as DNA: TGTGCCAGCAGCCCAGACAGGTTAGAGAATCAGCCCCAGCATTTT.

In its sample, this clone was seen a few times. The rearrangement joins TRBV21-1 to TRBJ2-4. TRBV21-1 constitutes a pseudogene. The CDR3 sequence is 13 residues long. CDR3 bases: TGTGCCAGCAGCTCCCGGAAAGGGAACATTCAGTACTTC. Amino acids: CASSSRKGNIQYF.

The chain links TRBV28 to TRBJ2-7; a weak D match, TRBD2 (6 bases). The CDR3 is 17 amino acids. Trimming pared 5 bases from V and 2 bases from J, leaving 22 bases between. Germline values: CDR1 MDHEN, CDR2 SYDVKM. The CDR3 region has the DNA TGTGCCAGCAGTCTAATCCCGGGACTGCGGATTCCCTACGAGCAGTACTTC. Its protein product is CASSLIPGLRIPYEQYF.

The genes are TRBV29-1 and TRBJ2-2, with D maybe TRBD2 (6 bases). Germline V gene sequence: CDR1 SQVTM, CDR2 ANQGSEA. This CDR3 spans 16 amino acids. Trimming shortened V by 0 bases and J by 4 bases, and 15 bases separated the two germline ends. In DNA form, the CDR3 reads TGCAGCGTTGAAGAGGTTAAAGGGAGGAGCACCGGGGAGCTGTTTTTT. Protein: CSVEEVKGRSTGELFF.

This rearrangement joins TRBV4-1 to TRBJ2-5, with TRBD2 matching over 11 bases. The DNA end lines up better with TRBJ2-7; the J call may be wrong. Germline V gene lookup returns CDR1 MGHRA and CDR2 YSYEKL. The CDR3 runs to 15 residues. CDR3: CASSQIAGGPYEQYF. DNA of the CDR3: TGCGCCAGCAGCCAAATAGCGGGAGGGCCTTACGAGCAGTACTTC.

The chain joins TRBV6-5 to TRBJ2-7; D might be TRBD2 (6 bases). V shed 6 bases and J shed 9 bases, with 24 bases lying between them. Germline V gives CDR1 MNHEY, CDR2 SVGAGI. This CDR3 has 15 amino acids. In DNA, the CDR3 is TGTGCCAGCAGGGGTGACGAGGGACTCCTGGAAGGGCAGTACTTC. Translated: CASRGDEGLLEGQYF.

The V and J genes are TRBV7-8 and TRBJ2-7, with 11 bases lining up with TRBD2. The J segment lost 2 bases and the V segment lost 5 bases, leaving 8 bases of the junction unmatched. The length of the CDR3 is 16 residues. CDR1 is SGHVS and CDR2 is FQNEAQ in the germline V gene. The chain's CDR3 is CASSPWVAGGPYEQYF. DNA of the CDR3: TGTGCCAGCAGCCCCTGGGTAGCGGGAGGGCCCTACGAGCAGTACTTC.

The genes are TRBV5-5 and TRBJ2-1; 9 positions agree with TRBD2. V shed 4 bases and J 1 base; nucleotides not matched to a gene: 3. This CDR3 spans 15 amino acids. Looked up from germline, CDR1 is SGHKS and CDR2 is YYEKEE (reference sequence). CDR3 nucleotide sequence: TGTGCCAGCAGCCATCTAGCGGGATCCTACAATGAGCAGTTCTTC. Translation: CASSHLAGSYNEQFF.

This clone was picked up one time. This chain connects TRBV5-1 to TRBJ2-7, with 8 nucleotides matching TRBD1. Per the germline V gene, CDR1 is SGHRS and CDR2 is YFSETQ. Losses at the gene ends were 0 bases for V and 1 base for J; bases not matched to a gene: 3. This CDR3 has 15 amino acids. The CDR3 here is CASSLDYRGSYEQYF. The CDR3 DNA is TGCGCCAGCAGCTTGGATTACAGGGGGTCCTACGAGCAGTACTTC.

The V gene is TRBV7-9, the J gene TRBJ2-5; D gene ambiguous. Gene TRBJ2-7 matches the end of the DNA better, so the J call may be wrong. This CDR3 has 12 residues. Germline assignment: CDR1 SEHNR and CDR2 FQNEAQ (reference sequence). The DNA for the CDR3 is TGTGCCAGCAGCTCAGTAGCCTACGAGCAGTACTTC. Encoded protein: CASSSVAYEQYF.

A note on this clone: Other DNA sequences in this specimen translate into the identical CDR3. The chain combines TRBV6-1 with TRBJ2-3; TRBD2 aligns across 9 bases. The CDR3 runs 15 residues. Germline V gene data show CDR1 as MNHNS and CDR2 as SASEGT. V lost 3 bases and J lost 4; bases outside the gene matches: 5. The CDR3 here is CASSELAGVADTQYF. The CDR3 bases are TGTGCCAGCAGTGAGTTAGCGGGAGTCGCAGATACGCAGTATTTT.

The chain carries TRBV10-3 and TRBJ2-1; possible D gene TRBD1, 6 bases. Germline assignment: CDR1 ENHRY and CDR2 SYGVKD. The CDR3 length is 14 residues. V was pared by 6 bases and J by 8 bases, with 17 bases between. The CDR3 here is CAISSQGPGDEQFF. The CDR3, as DNA: TGTGCCATCAGCTCACAGGGCCCGGGCGATGAGCAGTTCTTC.

The chain carries TRBV5-5 and TRBJ2-6; D perhaps matches TRBD1 (5 bases). This CDR3 has 14 amino acids. From germline, CDR1 is SGHKS and CDR2 YYEKEE (reference sequence). V was trimmed by 6 bases and J by 7 bases, leaving 14 bases between them. CDR3 sequence reads: CASTPGRGANVLTF. The CDR3 DNA follows: TGTGCCAGCACTCCAGGGCGAGGTGCCAACGTCCTGACTTTC.

This clone was picked up one time. The chain has TRBV7-3 and TRBJ2-7; TRBD1 matches 11 bases. Looked up from germline, CDR1 is SGHTA and CDR2 is FQGTGA. This CDR3 spans 15 amino acids. J gave up 3 bases and V 3 bases, and 4 bases lay outside the gene matches. For the CDR3, the DNA is TGTGCCAGCAGCTTGCGAGGGACAGGGGGCTACGAGCAGTACTTC. The encoded protein is CASSLRGTGGYEQYF.

The J gene is TRBJ2-4, the V gene TRBV5-1; D may correspond to TRBD1 or TRBD2 (6 bases each). The V end lost 0 bases, the J end lost 8 bases, and 15 bases lay between the germline ends. Germline V gene data show CDR1 as SGHRS and CDR2 as YFSETQ. The CDR3 loop spans 15 amino acids. The chain's CDR3 is CASSLDRKEGDIQYF. CDR3 coding DNA: TGCGCCAGCAGCTTGGACAGGAAGGAGGGGGACATTCAGTACTTC. The full variable domain, completed using reference TRBV5-1 and TRBJ2-4, is KAGVTQTPRYLIKTRGQQVTLSCSPISGHRSVSWYQQTPGQGLQFLFEYFSETQRNKGNFPGRFSGRQFSNSRSEMNVSTLELGDSALYLCASSLDRKEGDIQYFGAGTRLSVL.

The chain recombines TRBV27 with TRBJ1-2, with D unresolved. The CDR3 is made up of 15 amino acids. Germline V lookup: CDR1 MNHEY, CDR2 SMNVEV (reference sequence). Trimming stripped 1 base from V and 5 bases from J, with 14 bases between. CDR3 DNA sequence: TGTGCCAGCAGTTTATTTTCGGACTCAGGATATGGCTACACCTTC. Translated, it gives CASSLFSDSGYGYTF.

This sequence joins TRBV7-2 and TRBJ1-5; TRBD1 aligns across 7 bases. V shed 6 bases, J shed 5 bases, and the junction held 16 bases outside the gene matches. This CDR3 region has 17 residues. Germline V gives CDR1 SGHTA, CDR2 FQGNSA. DNA of the CDR3: TGTGCCAGCAGACCAGGGGGTCGCTTGGCGACTGATCAGCCCCAGCATTTT. Protein: CASRPGGRLATDQPQHF.

This clone appeared a single time. This chain links TRBV7-8 with TRBJ1-2; perhaps TRBD1 as D (6 bases). This CDR3 region has 17 residues. Germline V gene data show CDR1 as SGHVS and CDR2 as FQNEAQ. Trimming took 5 bases from V and 1 from J, leaving 20 bases between them. CDR3 protein: CASSVNREGEVNYGYTF. CDR3 DNA: TGTGCCAGCAGCGTCAACAGGGAGGGGGAGGTTAACTATGGCTACACCTTC.

The chain couples TRBV7-6 to TRBJ2-2, with D unclear. The V end was cut by 1 base, the J end by 2 bases, with 5 bases between. The CDR3 consists of 14 residues. The germline V gene encodes CDR1 SGHVS and CDR2 FNYEAQ. The CDR3 protein is CASSLVVNTGELFF. CDR3 nucleotide sequence: TGTGCCAGCAGCTTAGTCGTAAACACCGGGGAGCTGTTTTTT.

The chain employs TRBV5-1 and TRBJ2-7; 8 bases map to TRBD2. With 3 bases clipped from V and 3 bases from J, the junction kept 8 bases outside the gene matches. The germline V gene encodes CDR1 SGHRS and CDR2 YFSETQ. The CDR3 sequence is 15 residues long. The CDR3 protein is CASSSSGGRVYEQYF. The CDR3 DNA follows: TGCGCCAGCAGCTCGAGCGGGGGACGGGTCTACGAGCAGTACTTC.

This clone was picked up a small number of times. The chain employs TRBV28 and TRBJ1-1; D perhaps matches TRBD1 (5 bases). From germline, CDR1 is MDHEN and CDR2 SYDVKM. V was trimmed by 3 bases and J by 4 bases, leaving 6 bases between them. This CDR3 has 12 residues. The CDR3 here is CASSFRVTEAFF. The CDR3 DNA sequence: TGTGCCAGCAGTTTCAGGGTCACTGAAGCTTTCTTT.

The CDR3 DNA reads TGCAGCGTTGGTATTGAGGGATACGAGCAGTACTTC. Amino acids: CSVGIEGYEQYF. The V call is TRBV29-1, the J call TRBJ2-7; D may be TRBD2 (5 bases). CDR1 is SQVTM, CDR2 ANQGSEA, per germline. The CDR3 sequence is 12 residues long. Trimming removed 4 bases at V and 4 bases at J, with 11 bases between.

This clone came up a few times. The DNA is omitted, as the CDR3 cannot be located on it reliably, and the CDR3 follows TCRdb's listing. V gene TRBV4-2 combines with J gene TRBJ2-3; the DNA was not compared with TRBD2, the D call given in the table. Germline CDR1 LGHNA, CDR2 YNFKEQ. The CDR3 is 16 residues long, ends included. Here the CDR3 reads CASSQDLGTGSDTQYF.

CDR3 protein: CASSSPRTGDNEQFF. The CDR3 nucleotides are TGCGCCAGCAGCTCCCCCCGGACAGGGGACAATGAGCAGTTCTTC. The V and J genes are TRBV5-1 and TRBJ2-1; TRBD1 matches 9 bases. Germline V lookup: CDR1 SGHRS, CDR2 YFSETQ. V dropped 3 bases and J dropped 5; count of bases not matched to a gene: 6. CDR3 size: 15 residues.